This T cell receptor (beta chain) is from a study of T cells after yellow fever vaccination. Only a few counts were recorded for this clonotype. Germline CDR1 SGHTA, CDR2 FQGNSA. CDR3 length equals 15 residues. J lost 3 bases, V lost 5 bases, and 6 bases had no gene match. The study made its TCR cDNA through 5'RACE template switching. That step introduced a universal primer site along with UMIs. TCRdb re-called the 5' RACE reads with MiXCR, one entry per CDR3 protein. The table lists hundreds of thousands of distinct CDR3 sequences, around a tenth of them singletons, with roughly 18% in the top ten. This clonotype was obtained from a man aged 18 to 29 who received the YFV17D yellow fever vaccine. The material was PBMCs, obtained on the day of the first yellow fever vaccination. The chain recombines TRBV7-2 with TRBJ1-4; the match to TRBD1 covers 7 bases. CDR3 in DNA: TGTGCCAGCAGCCGATCGGGACAGCCTAATGAAAAACTGTTTTTT. This translates into CASSRSGQPNEKLFF.